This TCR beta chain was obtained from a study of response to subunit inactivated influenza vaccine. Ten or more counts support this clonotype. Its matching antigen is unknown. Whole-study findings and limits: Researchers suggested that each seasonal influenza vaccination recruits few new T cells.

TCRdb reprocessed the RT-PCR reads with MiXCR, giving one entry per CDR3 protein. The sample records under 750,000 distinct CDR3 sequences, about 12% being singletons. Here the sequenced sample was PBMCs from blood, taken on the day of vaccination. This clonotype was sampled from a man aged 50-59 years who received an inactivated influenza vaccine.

The CDR3 protein is CSARDLARDTQYF. The CDR3 nucleotides read TGCAGTGCTAGAGATCTAGCAAGAGATACGCAGTATTTT. The chain joins TRBV20-1 to TRBJ2-3, with a tentative D call TRBD2 (5 bases). Trimming stripped 0 bases from V and 5 bases from J, with 9 bases between. The germline V gene has CDR1 DFQATT and CDR2 SNEGSKA (reference sequence). The CDR3 is 13 amino acids.